The subject of this entry is one T cell receptor (beta chain). What it recognizes is unknown. The entry originates in a study of OX40 agonist ivuxolimab in advanced cancers. The method was immunoSEQ multiplex PCR; TCRdb's version includes in-frame clones alone and lacks a portion of them. The sample has fewer than 65,000 clones; 60% to 85% are singletons. This CDR3 is built from 15 residues. The germline gives CDR1 MNHEY, CDR2 SVGAGI. Trimming shortened V by 0 bases and J by 4 bases, and 11 bases separated the two germline ends. Sampling times: baseline, cycle 4 day 1, cycle 7 day 1. Study results and limitations: There were, on average, more expanded clones in CD8+ T cells than in CD4+.

The chain links TRBV6-5 to TRBJ2-3, with unresolved D. This sequence originates from an adult with an advanced solid tumor such as melanoma, head and neck, liver or kidney cancer. The sample in question was CD4+ or CD8+ T cells sorted from blood, obtained in a trial of the OX40 agonist ivuxolimab. CDR3 DNA: TGTGCCAGCAGTTACTCGGGGTTTAGGGCAGATACGCAGTATTTT. As protein: CASSYSGFRADTQYF.